Listed below are T cell receptor beta chains from one sample, sequenced in a study of T cells in Graves' hyperthyroidism and ophthalmopathy. A single record per CDR3 protein comes from TCRdb applying MiXCR to the multiplex PCR reads. This sample has about 320,000 distinct CDR3 sequences, with 16% found just once. The material sequenced was blood. Receptor source: a man aged 25 to 40 with Graves' hyperthyroidism. CDR3s include the opening cysteine and the closing phenylalanine or tryptophan. The order of the fields is D gene, V gene, clone size, J gene, CDR3 protein. The D gene is left open where the match is weak. Not all rows give a size; the values are once, few, many and, for expanded clones, a class.

-	TRBV28	-	TRBJ1-5	CASGLLQPQHF
-	TRBV6-1	-	TRBJ2-2	CATKWEAHTGELFF
-	TRBV25-1	-	TRBJ1-4	CASSAPEGHRTNEKLFF
TRBD1	TRBV12-5	-	TRBJ1-1	CASGPPGQGTFF
-	TRBV7-9	many	TRBJ2-7	CASCQRDTPYEQYF
-	TRBV12-3/TRBV12-4	many	TRBJ2-1	CASSLGRRFYNEQFF
-	TRBV5-1	many	TRBJ1-1	CASSLVTDTEAFF
-	TRBV2	many	TRBJ2-3	CASRDSRGAPDTQYF
TRBD1	TRBV27	few	TRBJ2-1	CASSTLTGSDEQFF
-	TRBV24-1	-	TRBJ2-2	CATSDFKGGELFF
-	TRBV30	many	TRBJ2-2	CAWSQIGDEELFF
-	TRBV20-1	many	TRBJ1-1	CSAILVLNTEAFF
-	TRBV7-9	few	TRBJ2-7	CASSSSGEQYF
TRBD1	TRBV6-1	-	TRBJ1-2	CASSSQGGWGYGYTF
-	TRBV7-7	many	TRBJ2-3	CASAPSTGYTDTQYF
-	TRBV7-3	many	TRBJ2-1	CASSLGWASANNEQFF
-	TRBV20-1	many	TRBJ2-1	CSARDHSAGLKNNEQFF
TRBD2	TRBV12-3/TRBV12-4	many	TRBJ2-1	CASRPGLAGGAEQFF
TRBD1	TRBV29-1	-	TRBJ2-1	CSVEFGDSYNEQFF
-	TRBV20-1	few	TRBJ2-3	CSAGPGVADTQYF
-	TRBV19	-	TRBJ2-7	CASSRIALTSDTHYEQYF
-	TRBV7-6	-	TRBJ1-2	CASSSLSVRETNYGYTF
-	TRBV12-3/TRBV12-4	many	TRBJ2-2	CASSHRGHTGELFF
TRBD1	TRBV30	many	TRBJ1-2	CAYLPGQGYGYTF
TRBD1	TRBV5-6	few	TRBJ1-1	CASSQDRFDEAFF
-	TRBV2	-	TRBJ2-7	CASRDGDEQYF
-	TRBV30	many	TRBJ1-3	CAWSVNTIYF
TRBD1	TRBV20-1	many	TRBJ2-2	CSARDIRQGNTGELFF
-	TRBV11-3	many	TRBJ2-2	CASSLVSGGAGELFF
-	TRBV20-1	many	TRBJ2-3	CSARPSTDTQYF
TRBD2	TRBV15	-	TRBJ2-7	CATSITSGPPYEQYF
-	TRBV29-1	-	TRBJ2-1	CSVEDEEENEQFF
TRBD1	TRBV19	-	TRBJ1-1	CASSTGQGLVGAFF
-	TRBV19	few	TRBJ1-1	CASSAIMGSIEAFF
-	TRBV12-3/TRBV12-4	-	TRBJ1-2	CASSLPAGFIDGYTF
-	TRBV27	-	TRBJ2-7	CASSSRGGGYEQYF
TRBD1	TRBV6-1	many	TRBJ1-5	CASSEFRDRGSNQPQHF
-	TRBV9	-	TRBJ2-2	CASSWGRPNTGELFF
TRBD1	TRBV20-1	few	TRBJ1-5	CSARDRSGGWEPQHF
TRBD1	TRBV7-2	few	TRBJ2-5	CASSNLLGGGETQYF
-	TRBV20-1	-	TRBJ2-3	CSAATSRDTQYF
TRBD2	TRBV2	many	TRBJ2-3	CASSAWLAGYTDTQYF
-	TRBV7-8	-	TRBJ2-1	CASRTTSYNEQFF
TRBD1	TRBV6-5	-	TRBJ1-1	CASSYLGGTATEAFF
-	TRBV6-1	-	TRBJ2-7	CASSPRQSYEQYF
TRBD1	TRBV29-1	many	TRBJ1-2	CSTRQGNYGYTF
-	TRBV2	many	TRBJ1-5	CASLERQPSNQPQHF
TRBD1	TRBV20-1	many	TRBJ2-3	CSAPPVDRGADTQYF